Each of the 27 T cell receptor beta chains below was sequenced from the same sample in a study of T-cell reconstitution after alpha-beta-depleted transplantation in children (TCRdb year 2016). Libraries were built with PCR. Sequencing relied on an Illumina HiSeq 2500. TCR library preparation used molecular barcoding, with unique molecular identifiers applied to normalize quantification of the TCRbeta repertoire. TCRdb reran the public reads through fastp at Q25 and MiXCR, keeping productive beta chains. Merged by CDR3 protein, the rows form single entries marked with the most common genes and DNA. This sample lists about 110,000 distinct CDR3 sequences; approximately 10% were detected once. Jointly, the top ten make up around 8.5% of the sample. This specimen was PBMCs from the stem cell graft donor, taken from the stem cell graft. All receptors come from a human donor who donated a stem cell graft to a child with acute lymphoblastic leukemia.

This clonotype was observed many times. The chain employs TRBV7-3 and TRBJ2-7; D possibly uses TRBD1 or TRBD2 (5 bases each). In germline, CDR1 is SGHTA, CDR2 FQGTGA. The CDR3 runs 12 residues. The ends were cut back, 5 bases at V and 3 bases at J, with 8 bases in the middle. The CDR3 DNA reads TGTGCCAGCAGCAGGGACGGCTACGAGCAGTACTTC. Translation: CASSRDGYEQYF.

At least ten counts were recorded for this clonotype. The V gene is TRBV10-3, the J gene TRBJ2-7; the match to TRBD2 covers 7 bases. V lost 7 bases, J lost 6 bases, and 3 bases stayed unmatched. This CDR3 spans 11 amino acids. Germline-derived CDR1 and CDR2 are ENHRY and SYGVKD. DNA of the CDR3: TGTGCCATCAACTCGGGGGGCGAGCAGTACTTC. Encoded protein: CAINSGGEQYF.

In its sample, this clonotype was seen many times. DNA for the CDR3: TGTGCCAGCAGTAAGGACAGGGTCCAACTGTACTTC. Its protein is CASSKDRVQLYF. This chain uses TRBV12-3 or TRBV12-4 with TRBJ2-7; TRBD1 agrees at 8 bases. This CDR3 region has 12 residues. V was clipped by 5 bases and J by 12 bases; unmatched bases: 9.

On this clonotype itself: A much larger clonotype is one base distant, so this may be a read error. The V call is TRBV5-1, the J call TRBJ1-4; 7 nucleotides align to TRBD1. The CDR3 has 14 residues. From germline, CDR1 is SGHRS and CDR2 YFSETQ. Germline trimming cut 3 bases from V and 8 bases from J; bases unmatched to any gene: 7. The CDR3 DNA is TGCGCCAGCAGCTCAAACAGGGGATTAGAAAAACTGTTTTTT. It translates to CASSSNRGLEKLFF.

This clonotype was observed many times. The CDR3 protein is CATSADGENQPQHF. In DNA form, the CDR3 reads TGTGCCACCAGTGCAGACGGGGAGAATCAGCCCCAGCATTTT. The chain uses TRBV24-1 and TRBJ1-5; D unclear. The V end was cut by 5 bases, the J end by 4 bases, with 11 bases between. Germline V gene sequence: CDR1 KGHDR, CDR2 SFDVKD. This CDR3 region has 14 residues.

This clonotype was counted ten times or more. V usage is TRBV3-1 and J usage is TRBJ1-2; 10 nucleotides match TRBD1. The CDR3 loop spans 15 amino acids. Germline V gene sequence: CDR1 LGHDT, CDR2 YNNKEL (reference sequence). After removal of 1 base from V and 8 bases from J, the junction contained 7 bases not matched to a gene. The CDR3 region is CASSQAGTGAMGYTF. Here the CDR3 DNA reads TGTGCCAGCAGCCAAGCCGGGACAGGGGCTATGGGCTACACCTTC.

This clonotype occurred many times. The chain carries TRBV4-3 and TRBJ2-2, with TRBD1 matching 9 bases. The V gene end was trimmed by 2 bases and the J gene end by 7 bases; junction bases not matched to a gene: 5. CDR1 and CDR2 (germline): LGHNA, YSLEER. The CDR3 is 15 amino acids. In DNA, the CDR3 is TGCGCCAGCAGCCAAACTACAGGGGGCGGCGGGGAGCTGTTTTTT. Translating it yields CASSQTTGGGGELFF.

This clonotype occurred many times. V gene TRBV12-3 or TRBV12-4 combines with J gene TRBJ2-5; 10 bases agree with TRBD2. The J segment lost 2 bases and the V segment lost 6 bases, leaving 6 bases of the junction unmatched. CDR3 size: 15 residues. CDR3 nucleotide sequence: TGTGCCAGCAGATCTAGCGGGGGAAAACAAGAGACCCAGTACTTC. This encodes CASRSSGGKQETQYF.

This clonotype was seen ten or more times. The genes are TRBV6-5 and TRBJ1-2; D gene unclear. The CDR3 covers 11 residues. Germline lookup yields CDR1 MNHEY and CDR2 SVGAGI. The germline V and J ends were trimmed by 8 bases and 4 bases, with 8 bases remaining between them. CDR3 in amino acids: CASHDTYGYTF. In DNA form, the CDR3 reads TGTGCCAGCCATGACACCTATGGCTACACCTTC.

This clonotype was seen ten or more times. V and J are TRBV20-1 and TRBJ2-1; D assignment may be TRBD1 or TRBD2 (7 bases each). The CDR3 consists of 14 residues. The V end lost 3 bases, the J end lost 4 bases, and 13 bases lay between the germline ends. Germline loops: CDR1 DFQATT, CDR2 SNEGSKA (reference sequence). The CDR3 region has the DNA TGCAGTGCTAGGACAGGGAGGGATTACAATGAGCAGTTCTTC. This encodes CSARTGRDYNEQFF.

This clonotype has at least ten counts. The V call is TRBV29-1, the J call TRBJ2-5; a possible D gene is TRBD1 (6 bases). The CDR3 contains 13 residues. The ends were cut back, 6 bases at V and 5 bases at J, with 16 bases in the middle. CDR1 is SQVTM, CDR2 ANQGSEA, per germline. CDR3 protein: CSVRTDSSETQYF. The DNA of the CDR3 is TGCAGCGTCAGGACAGACTCCTCCGAGACCCAGTACTTC.

This clonotype was seen at least ten times. V and J are TRBV28 and TRBJ2-5, with 8 bases lining up with TRBD2. Germline V CDR1 and CDR2: MDHEN, SYDVKM. With V trimmed by 5 bases and J by 10 bases, 12 bases remained unmatched. The CDR3 totals 14 residues. CDR3 amino acids: CASSLDSPRGVQYF. The DNA of the CDR3 is TGTGCCAGCAGTCTGGACTCTCCGCGGGGGGTCCAGTACTTC.

This clonotype was counted ten times or more. CDR3 nucleotides: TGTGCCAGGGATAGCAACTACACAGATACGCAGTATTTT. Translated, it gives CARDSNYTDTQYF. V and J are TRBV28 and TRBJ2-3; D is ambiguous. CDR1 and CDR2 from the germline V gene are MDHEN and SYDVKM. The CDR3 length is 13 residues. V shed 9 bases and J shed 2 bases, with 12 bases lying between them. The full variable domain, its missing parts supplied by reference TRBV28 and TRBJ2-3, is DVKVTQSSRYLVKRTGEKVFLECVQDMDHENMFWYRQDPGLGLRLIYFSYDVKMKEKGDIPEGYSVSREKKERFSLILESASTNQTSMYLCARDSNYTDTQYFGPGTRLTVL.

Many counts were recorded for this clonotype. The gene calls are TRBV9 and TRBJ2-5; TRBD2 might be the D (5 bases). V shed 4 bases and J shed 3 bases, with 10 bases lying between them. The CDR3 spans 13 residues. Germline V lookup: CDR1 SGDLS, CDR2 YYNGEE. The CDR3 DNA sequence: TGTGCCAGCAGCCGGGATCTAGAAGAGACCCAGTACTTC. Translating it yields CASSRDLEETQYF.

This clonotype has ten or more counts. The chain couples TRBV12-3 or TRBV12-4 to TRBJ2-5; 10 nucleotides line up with TRBD2. V shed 5 bases and J 3 bases; nucleotides not matched to a gene: 6. This CDR3 has 15 residues. The CDR3 reads CASSPGTSVKETQYF. Here the CDR3 DNA reads TGTGCCAGCAGTCCCGGGACTAGCGTCAAAGAGACCCAGTACTTC.

This clonotype was detected ten times or more. The chain joins TRBV29-1 to TRBJ1-2; D remains ambiguous. V was clipped by 2 bases and J by 6 bases, with 4 bases between them. The CDR3 has 10 residues. CDR1 is SQVTM, CDR2 ANQGSEA, per germline. The CDR3: CSVEQDGYTF. CDR3 nucleotide sequence: TGCAGCGTTGAACAAGATGGCTACACCTTC.

This clonotype was detected many times. V and J are TRBV25-1 and TRBJ1-2; a possible D gene is TRBD1 (6 bases). This CDR3 is built from 13 residues. Germline values: CDR1 MGHDK, CDR2 SYGVNS. V lost 5 bases, J lost 4 bases, and 11 bases lay in between. The CDR3 spells CASSKQGFYGYTF. CDR3 sequence (DNA): TGTGCCAGCAGTAAACAGGGATTCTATGGCTACACCTTC.

This clonotype has a count of ten or more. This chain connects TRBV10-3 to TRBJ2-1, with 13 bases aligning to TRBD2. The CDR3 spans 17 residues. Trimming cost V 5 bases and J 7 bases; bases outside gene matches: 11. Germline lookup yields CDR1 ENHRY and CDR2 SYGVKD. CDR3 loop: CAISTSGRAARDNEQFF. The CDR3 region has the DNA TGTGCCATCAGTACTAGCGGGAGGGCCGCTAGGGATAATGAGCAGTTCTTC.

This clonotype was observed many times. The chain couples TRBV29-1 to TRBJ2-1; 14 positions agree with TRBD2. The CDR3 extends over 17 amino acids. V dropped 6 bases and J dropped 5; count of bases not matched to a gene: 12. Germline CDR1 is SQVTM and CDR2 is ANQGSEA. The CDR3 is CSVTGTSGSQGNNEQFF. CDR3 bases: TGCAGCGTGACCGGGACTAGCGGGAGCCAAGGCAACAATGAGCAGTTCTTC.

The table lists this clonotype with many counts. Written as DNA, the CDR3 is TGCAGTGCTAGGGGCTCGACAGGGACTTATAGCAATCAGCCCCAGCATTTT. This sequence encodes CSARGSTGTYSNQPQHF. The chain carries TRBV20-1 and TRBJ1-5; TRBD1 matches 7 bases. Germline V CDR1 and CDR2: DFQATT, SNEGSKA (reference sequence). The CDR3 contains 17 residues. V trimming: 3 bases; J trimming: 0 bases; junction bases outside the gene matches: 11.

This clonotype was recorded at least ten times. At one end, the junction sequence differs from germline, possibly due to a read error. V and J are TRBV7-7 and TRBJ2-2; tentatively, D is TRBD1 (6 bases). In germline, CDR1 is SSHAT, CDR2 FNYEAQ (reference sequence). The CDR3 covers 15 residues. The CDR3 coding sequence is TGTGCTAGCAGCCCTCAGGACAGTAACACCGGGGAGCTGTTTTTT. Its translation is CASSPQDSNTGELFF.

This clonotype was seen at least ten times. This rearrangement joins TRBV12-3 or TRBV12-4 to TRBJ1-1; D gene ambiguous. The V gene lost 7 bases and the J gene lost 10 bases, with 16 bases spanning the gap. CDR3 length equals 12 residues. CDR3: CASTPLFLGAFF. CDR3 sequence (DNA): TGTGCCAGCACCCCCCTATTCCTGGGAGCTTTCTTT.

Ten or more counts support this clonotype. J is TRBJ2-7 and V is TRBV27; D might be TRBD2 (7 bases). With 2 bases removed from V and 2 bases from J, the gap between germline ends came to 19 bases. This CDR3 is 17 amino acids long. CDR1 and CDR2 (germline): MNHEY, SMNVEV (reference sequence). In nucleotides, the CDR3 is TGTGCCAGCAGTTTAGCGTCCGGGGGCCGGGGGGCCTACGAGCAGTACTTC. This sequence encodes CASSLASGGRGAYEQYF.

This clonotype was counted many times. The V gene is TRBV7-9, the J gene TRBJ2-1, with a weak D call TRBD2 (5 bases). From germline, CDR1 is SEHNR and CDR2 FQNEAQ (reference sequence). CDR3 size: 13 residues. The V and J ends lost 5 bases and 6 bases respectively, with 11 bases between them. The CDR3 DNA follows: TGTGCCAGCAGCCCACACGGGGTCAATGAGCAGTTCTTC. Translation: CASSPHGVNEQFF.

The table lists this clonotype with many counts. The rearrangement joins TRBV12-3 or TRBV12-4 to TRBJ1-5; TRBD1 matches at 10 bases. The CDR3 contains 16 residues. V lost 8 bases, J lost 2 bases, and 9 bases stayed unmatched. The chain's CDR3 is CASERQGAVGNQPQHF. CDR3 nucleotide sequence: TGTGCCAGCGAAAGACAGGGGGCTGTGGGCAATCAGCCCCAGCATTTT.

At least ten counts were recorded for this clonotype. V is TRBV12-3 or TRBV12-4 and J is TRBJ2-5, with D perhaps matching TRBD1 or TRBD2 (5 bases each). Trimming pared 2 bases from V and 5 bases from J, leaving 15 bases between. CDR3 length: 15 residues. The CDR3 spells CASSLIRGRRETQYF. The CDR3 DNA follows: TGTGCCAGCAGTTTAATTAGGGGACGGAGGGAGACCCAGTACTTC.

This clonotype has a count of ten or more. The rearrangement links TRBV20-1 to TRBJ1-2; D may be TRBD1 (6 bases). The V end lost 5 bases, the J end lost 2 bases, and 12 bases lay between the germline ends. Germline V gene data show CDR1 as DFQATT and CDR2 as SNEGSKA (reference sequence). The CDR3 has 13 residues. The CDR3 nucleotides are TGCAGTGCTCCAGTAGGGGGAAACTATGGCTACACCTTC. It codes for CSAPVGGNYGYTF.